These T cell receptor beta chains were read from a single sample in a study of shared clonotypes between healthy human individuals. The repertoire was sequenced with immunoSEQ multiplex PCR; TCRdb's copy has only in-frame clones and lacks some. The table has more than 400,000 clones, 60% to 80% seen once; the top ten hold 12%. Specimen: PBMCs. Receptors were obtained from a woman aged 40 to 49 in good health. Some clones in this sample may be carry-over from other donors' samples. Each CDR3 is given with its conserved first and last residue. Fields, in order: J gene, V gene, D gene, clone size, CDR3 protein, CDR3 DNA. The D gene is left open where the match is weak. Clone size is not always given. Where it is, it says once, few, many or a class for expanded clones.

>TRBJ1-4|TRBV7-9|NA|NA
CASSLKSGVLGEKLFF
TGTGCCAGCAGCTTAAAGTCTGGGGTGTTGGGTGAAAAACTGTTTTTT
>TRBJ2-7|TRBV5-1|NA|once
CASSLAAHIVDEQYF
TGCGCCAGCAGCTTGGCCGCCCATATCGTAGACGAGCAGTACTTC
>TRBJ2-7|TRBV19|NA|NA
CASSSERLSREQYF
TGTGCCAGTAGTAGTGAGAGGCTTTCGCGGGAGCAGTACTTC
>TRBJ1-2|TRBV18|NA|NA
CASSPSDRPHYGYTF
TGTGCCAGCTCACCAAGCGACAGGCCCCACTATGGCTACACCTTC
>TRBJ2-1|TRBV4-1|TRBD2|NA
CASSQSLSGGGNEQFF
TGCGCCAGCAGCCAAAGTCTTTCGGGAGGCGGTAATGAGCAGTTCTTC
>TRBJ2-7|TRBV11-2|NA|NA
CASSPLGLGEQYF
TGTGCCAGCAGCCCTCTAGGGTTGGGCGAGCAGTACTTC
>TRBJ2-7|TRBV7-6|TRBD2|NA
CASSAGLAGTYEQYF
TGTGCCAGCAGCGCGGGACTAGCGGGAACCTACGAGCAGTACTTC
>TRBJ2-1|TRBV10-3|NA|NA
CAISESELKRPSNEQFF
TGTGCCATCAGTGAGTCCGAACTGAAGCGCCCATCTAATGAGCAGTTCTTC
>TRBJ2-1|TRBV18|TRBD2|NA
CASSPRREGGDYNEQFF
TGTGCCAGCTCACCCCGCCGGGAGGGGGGAGACTACAATGAGCAGTTCTTC
>TRBJ2-5|TRBV5-1|TRBD2|NA
CASSGGTTAGARAQYF
TGCGCCAGCAGCGGCGGGACTACTGCGGGAGCGAGGGCCCAGTACTTC
>TRBJ2-5|TRBV19|TRBD2|NA
CASSRERGAGETQYF
TGTGCCAGTAGTAGAGAGCGGGGGGCGGGTGAGACCCAGTACTTC
>TRBJ2-1|TRBV7-8|TRBD2|NA
CASSLGLAGYNEQFF
TGTGCCAGCAGCCTGGGACTAGCGGGGTACAATGAGCAGTTCTTC
>TRBJ2-7|TRBV4-1|NA|NA
CASSQDFSPRTPWAREQYF
TGCGCCAGCAGCCAAGATTTTTCCCCCAGGACTCCCTGGGCCCGCGAGCAGTACTTC
>TRBJ2-2|TRBV6-5|NA|NA
CASSYQSATGELFF
TGTGCCAGCAGTTATCAGAGTGCCACCGGGGAGCTGTTTTTT
>TRBJ2-7|TRBV27|NA|NA
CASSLAAGGGGYEQYF
TGTGCCAGCAGCCTAGCCGCAGGGGGAGGGGGCTACGAGCAGTACTTC
>TRBJ2-6|TRBV29-1|NA|NA
CSAKGSGANVLTF
TGCAGCGCCAAGGGTTCTGGGGCCAACGTCCTGACTTTC
>TRBJ2-6|TRBV7-8|TRBD2|NA
CASSLLREGTGANVLTF
TGTGCCAGCAGCTTACTAAGGGAGGGGACTGGGGCCAACGTCCTGACTTTC
>TRBJ2-7|TRBV4-1|NA|few
CASSQGGHYEQYF
TGCGCCAGCAGCCAAGGTGGGCACTACGAGCAGTACTTC
>TRBJ2-3|TRBV2|TRBD2|NA
CASSLAGDTDTQYF
TGTGCCAGCAGTCTAGCGGGAGATACAGATACGCAGTATTTT
>TRBJ1-2|TRBV18|NA|NA
CASSPSANYGYTF
TGTGCCAGCTCACCATCGGCTAACTATGGCTACACCTTC
>TRBJ2-1|TRBV6-6|NA|NA
CASSYSEGTYNEQFF
TGTGCCAGCAGTTACTCAGAGGGAACCTACAATGAGCAGTTCTTC
>TRBJ2-2|TRBV19|TRBD1|few
CASLTGTGNTGELFF
TGTGCCAGTCTAACCGGGACAGGGAACACCGGGGAGCTGTTTTTT
>TRBJ1-4|TRBV27|TRBD1|NA
CASSSGQNFNEKLFF
TGTGCCAGCAGTTCGGGACAGAACTTTAATGAAAAACTGTTTTTT
>TRBJ2-5|TRBV6-7|NA|NA
CASTHTDPQETQYF
TGTGCCAGCACCCACACGGACCCCCAAGAGACCCAGTACTTC
>TRBJ2-7|TRBV27|TRBD2|NA
CASSLYRGLAESSYEQYF
TGTGCCAGCAGTTTATACCGTGGACTAGCGGAGAGCTCCTACGAGCAGTACTTC
>TRBJ1-2|TRBV18|NA|many
CASSPGDSLYGYTF
TGTGCCAGCTCACCAGGCGACAGCCTCTATGGCTACACCTTC
>TRBJ2-7|TRBV7-8|TRBD2|many
CASSFRVLRTSGSYEQYF
TGTGCCAGCAGCTTTCGGGTCCTACGGACTAGCGGGAGCTACGAGCAGTACTTC
>TRBJ2-1|TRBV4-3|NA|NA
CASSLSPGLANNEQFF
TGCGCCAGCAGCCTATCCCCCGGGCTAGCGAACAATGAGCAGTTCTTC
>TRBJ1-6|TRBV6-1|TRBD1|NA
CASSESGADRGRSPLHF
TGTGCCAGCAGTGAATCAGGGGCGGACAGGGGTCGATCGCCCCTCCACTTT
>TRBJ2-5|TRBV28|NA|NA
CASSSPGTGPETQYF
TGTGCCAGCAGTTCCCCCGGGACTGGGCCGGAGACCCAGTACTTC
>TRBJ1-1|TRBV7-9|NA|NA
CASSLVPRGKNTEAFF
TGTGCCAGCAGCTTAGTTCCGAGAGGAAAGAACACTGAAGCTTTCTTT
>TRBJ1-2|TRBV7-9|NA|NA
CASSLGGWVPSYGYTF
TGTGCCAGCAGCTTAGGGGGTTGGGTTCCCAGCTATGGCTACACCTTC
>TRBJ1-1|TRBV28|NA|NA
CASSPPWGMNTEAFF
TGTGCCAGCAGCCCCCCATGGGGGATGAACACTGAAGCTTTCTTT
>TRBJ1-4|TRBV6-5|NA|NA
CASSYSDTNEKLFF
TGTGCCAGCAGTTACTCGGACACTAATGAAAAACTGTTTTTT
>TRBJ1-1|TRBV11-2|NA|once
CASSLEAGIEAFF
TGTGCCAGCAGCTTAGAGGCCGGTATTGAAGCTTTCTTT
>TRBJ2-5|TRBV27|TRBD2|NA
CASSTWGYGRAGKETQYF
TGTGCCAGCAGTACCTGGGGGTACGGGAGGGCCGGGAAAGAGACCCAGTACTTC
>TRBJ2-1|TRBV4-1|TRBD2|once
CASSPRVAGGREQFF
TGCGCCAGCAGCCCCCGGGTAGCGGGAGGGCGTGAGCAGTTCTTC
>TRBJ1-5|TRBV6-1|NA|few
CASSESGDNQPQHF
TGTGCCAGCAGTGAGTCAGGCGACAATCAGCCCCAGCATTTT
>TRBJ1-2|TRBV7-9|NA|NA
CASSLGAEGGYTF
TGTGCCAGCAGCTTAGGGGCAGAAGGTGGCTACACCTTC
>TRBJ1-5|TRBV7-2|TRBD1|NA
CASSFQGGQPQHF
TGTGCCAGCAGCTTCCAGGGGGGTCAGCCCCAGCATTTT
>TRBJ2-1|TRBV6-5|NA|NA
CASSYSPSTEQFF
TGTGCCAGCAGTTACTCGCCCAGCACTGAGCAGTTCTTC
>TRBJ2-7|TRBV18|TRBD1|NA
CASSVDRGFSYEQYF
TGTGCCAGCTCAGTTGACAGGGGGTTTTCCTACGAGCAGTACTTC
>TRBJ2-2|TRBV28|NA|NA
CASGGWKTDPGELFF
TGTGCCAGTGGGGGGTGGAAGACCGACCCCGGGGAGCTGTTTTTT
>TRBJ2-3|TRBV7-6|TRBD2|once
CASSQTSGSGDTQYF
TGTGCCAGCAGCCAGACTAGCGGGAGCGGGGATACGCAGTATTTT
>TRBJ1-1|TRBV27|NA|few
CASSRGTQNTEAFF
TGTGCCAGCAGCCGTGGGACGCAGAACACTGAAGCTTTCTTT